This entry concerns a single T cell receptor (beta chain). Its matching antigen is unknown. The CDR3 carries no conserved terminal phenylalanine or tryptophan, so it likely arises from a read error. The PCR made use of 60 Vbeta and 13 Jbeta primers. Produced via immunoSEQ multiplex PCR; TCRdb's table is partial and in-frame only. Of more than 100,000 clones in the sample, roughly 80% were seen once. This sample was included in a study of cytomegalovirus exposure and HLA in healthy donors. Study-wide findings and caveats: Follow-up analysis seemed to connect common viral pathogens with several of the most significant clusters identified. A missense variant in DCLRE1C was later tied to TCR beta V- and J-gene trimming. 16,951 TCR beta sequences were associated with HLA alleles at 0.05 false discovery rate in a later analysis.

Germline CDR1 and CDR2: GTSNPN and SVGIG (reference sequence). This CDR3 is 12 amino acids long. V lost 5 bases and J 0 bases, leaving 7 bases between the germline ends. The rearrangement joins TRBV30 to TRBJ1-2, with D possibly TRBD1 on 5 matching bases. This sequence originates from a man in his forties in good health and CMV-seronegative. Input material: PBMCs. In DNA, the CDR3 is TGTGCCTGGGACAGATCTAACTATGGCTACACCGTC. Its protein is CAWDRSNYGYTV.